Listed below are T cell receptor beta chains from one sample, sequenced in a study of blood T cells in healthy people across ages. TCRdb reprocessed the 5' RACE reads via MiXCR and lists one record per CDR3 protein. The sample gives approximately 800,000 distinct CDR3 sequences, roughly 60% of which show up once; roughly 20% is in the top ten. Specimen: blood. The source is a man aged 25 to 45 in good health. The CDR3 runs from the conserved cysteine through the conserved F or W.

TRBV4-2	TRBJ2-7	CASSQVSIDYEQYF
TRBV10-3	TRBJ2-1	CAISGSRDRVDEQFF
TRBV18	TRBJ1-2	CASSPRENGYTF
TRBV20-1	TRBJ2-1	CSASQREIPYNEQFF
TRBV5-1	TRBJ2-7	CASSSAPPTPHEQYF
TRBV10-3	NA	CATTGTGRSEQYF
TRBV6-6	TRBJ1-2	CASSYSSQAYTF
TRBV10-1	TRBJ1-6	CASSAGQNNSPLHF
TRBV11-2	TRBJ2-6	CASSSGGSGANVLTF
TRBV12-3/TRBV12-4	TRBJ2-7	CASSLGTVYPYEQYF
TRBV12-3/TRBV12-4	TRBJ2-5	CASSFWASGQQETQYF
TRBV6-2/TRBV6-3	TRBJ1-2	CASSTIPDRADYGYTF
TRBV7-2	TRBJ2-4	CASSLVAGGGDIQYF
TRBV7-3	TRBJ1-1	CASSPTRGTEAFF
TRBV20-1	NA	CSAGSPPSSYNEQYF
TRBV2	TRBJ2-1	CASSVGAGYEQFF
TRBV2	NA	CASSGVGDRGLVEQYF
TRBV5-1	TRBJ1-1	CASSLSDPSTEAFF
TRBV30	TRBJ1-1	CAWSLGGGHTEAFF
TRBV7-2	TRBJ2-2	CASSQGGGRHGELFF
TRBV9	TRBJ2-7	CASSPRDSTFAQYF
TRBV9	TRBJ2-2	CASSVTDGELFF
TRBV7-2	TRBJ2-7	CASSSSGGAGLRTGEQYF
TRBV7-9	TRBJ2-5	CASSRRSGGETQYF
TRBV20-1	TRBJ2-1	CSARGQGTRNEQFF
TRBV9	TRBJ2-3	CASSVSWETTDTQYF
TRBV5-6	TRBJ2-7	CASTLLRTSGGEQYF
TRBV7-2	TRBJ2-7	CASSRPPEDEQYF
TRBV4-1	TRBJ2-4	CASSQEILAKNIQYF
TRBV2	TRBJ1-6	CASSWARNSPLHF
TRBV28	TRBJ2-4	CASSLESGIQYF
TRBV10-3	TRBJ2-1	CAIKNGGAGDNEQFF
TRBV3-1	TRBJ2-1	CASSTLAGEIASEQFF
TRBV7-8	TRBJ1-4	CASSSRPTNEKLFF
TRBV20-1	NA	CSASGGVERKTQYF
TRBV6-5	NA	CASSSSTRLAVTYEQYF
TRBV5-1	TRBJ2-1	CASSPRPGLAGAVLHNEQFF
TRBV29-1	TRBJ2-7	CSVAGTISYEQYF
TRBV29-1	TRBJ1-1	CSVGRTGRYLKTFF
TRBV10-3	TRBJ2-7	CAISTGQGSYEQYF
TRBV6-2/TRBV6-3	TRBJ2-5	CASSYPTGYEKTQYF
TRBV20-1	TRBJ2-3	CSAGRAGGNTDTQYF
TRBV2	TRBJ1-1	CATGTPGNTEAFF
TRBV11-2	TRBJ2-1	CASSTGTSGGARDEQFF
TRBV3-1	TRBJ2-1	CASSQDASGAARGWFF